These 9 T cell receptor beta chains share one sample of origin, sequenced in a study of human T cells and chemical hapten exposure. TCRdb reprocessed the RACE reads via MiXCR and lists one record per CDR3 protein. Here the sample spans 150,000 to 200,000 distinct CDR3 sequences, about 31% being singletons. Time point specified: pre-sensitization, week 0. Treatment noted: therapeutic diphenylcyclopropenone sensitization with weekly scalp DPC. The sequences come from whole blood, collected in connection with sensitization to the hapten diphenylcyclopropenone (DPC). The receptors stem from a woman under 40 with alopecia areata. Some clones in this sample may be carry-over from other donors' samples.

This clonotype was found a few times. The DNA for the CDR3 is TGCGCCAGCAGCCAAGAAGTTGGGAGGGACGGCATTCAGTACTTC. Translated: CASSQEVGRDGIQYF. This chain links TRBV4-3 with TRBJ2-4; 7 bases align to TRBD2. V lost 0 bases and J lost 9; bases outside the gene matches: 8. The germline V gene has CDR1 LGHNA and CDR2 YSLEER. This CDR3 contains 15 residues.

The rearrangement links TRBV29-1 to TRBJ2-2; D uncertain. Trimming stripped 4 bases from V and 6 bases from J, with 12 bases between. Germline CDR1 and CDR2: SQVTM and ANQGSEA. The CDR3 extends over 13 amino acids. The CDR3 protein is CSVVLGGAGELFF. The CDR3 DNA sequence: TGCAGCGTTGTACTGGGTGGGGCCGGGGAGCTGTTTTTT.

The J gene is TRBJ2-7, the V gene TRBV7-2; 7 nucleotides line up with TRBD1. Losses at the gene ends were 4 bases for V and 4 bases for J; bases not matched to a gene: 10. This CDR3 has 15 amino acids. Germline-derived CDR1 and CDR2 are SGHTA and FQGNSA. The CDR3 nucleotides read TGTGCCAGCAGCTCCCCGGGACAGTTACGGTACGAGCAGTACTTC. As protein: CASSSPGQLRYEQYF.

The gene calls are TRBV4-3 and TRBJ1-2; the D is unclear. Germline lookup yields CDR1 LGHNA and CDR2 YSLEER. The CDR3 runs 14 residues. Trimming removed 0 bases from V and 4 bases from J, with 9 bases in between. CDR3 sequence (DNA): TGCGCCAGCAGCCAAGAGCACGGACCCTATGGCTACACCTTC. Its translation: CASSQEHGPYGYTF.

The sample holds a few counts of this clonotype. The gene calls are TRBV7-2 and TRBJ2-1; 9 bases map to TRBD1. V dropped 1 base and J dropped 6; count of bases not matched to a gene: 4. CDR1 and CDR2 (germline): SGHTA, FQGNSA. The CDR3 length is 15 residues. For the CDR3, the DNA is TGTGCCAGCAGCTTAGTGGGGACAGGGCCCAATGAGCAGTTCTTC. This gives the protein CASSLVGTGPNEQFF.

The table lists this clonotype with a few counts. This sequence joins TRBV29-1 and TRBJ2-7; a weak D match, TRBD1 (6 bases). Looked up from germline, CDR1 is SQVTM and CDR2 is ANQGSEA. This CDR3 is built from 13 residues. V lost 2 bases and J 6 bases, leaving 14 bases between the germline ends. CDR3: CSVESLQGSEQYF. The CDR3 nucleotides read TGCAGCGTTGAATCACTACAGGGAAGCGAGCAGTACTTC.

V gene TRBV9 combines with J gene TRBJ2-3; 7 bases are shared with TRBD2. The CDR3 consists of 19 residues. CDR1 is SGDLS and CDR2 is YYNGEE in the germline V gene. After removal of 2 bases from V and 2 bases from J, the junction contained 17 bases not matched to a gene. Written as DNA, the CDR3 is TGTGCCAGCAGCGTGGACCCTTCGCTAGCGGCTCGAGTCACAGATACGCAGTATTTT. The encoded protein is CASSVDPSLAARVTDTQYF.

V usage is TRBV12-3 or TRBV12-4 and J usage is TRBJ1-2; D remains unclear. V was cut by 4 bases and J by 8 bases, with 14 bases left in between. The CDR3 extends over 13 amino acids. CDR3: CASSSAGLVGYTF. The DNA for the CDR3 is TGTGCCAGCAGTTCCGCCGGCCTAGTCGGCTACACCTTC.

The rearrangement links TRBV4-2 to TRBJ2-1, with 11 bases identical to TRBD2. This CDR3 is 16 amino acids long. Germline CDR1 reads LGHNA; CDR2 reads YNFKEQ. V lost 3 bases, J lost 5 bases, and 6 bases stayed unmatched. The CDR3 loop reads CASSQRGLAANNEQFF. In nucleotides, the CDR3 is TGTGCCAGCAGCCAGAGGGGACTAGCGGCGAACAATGAGCAGTTCTTC.